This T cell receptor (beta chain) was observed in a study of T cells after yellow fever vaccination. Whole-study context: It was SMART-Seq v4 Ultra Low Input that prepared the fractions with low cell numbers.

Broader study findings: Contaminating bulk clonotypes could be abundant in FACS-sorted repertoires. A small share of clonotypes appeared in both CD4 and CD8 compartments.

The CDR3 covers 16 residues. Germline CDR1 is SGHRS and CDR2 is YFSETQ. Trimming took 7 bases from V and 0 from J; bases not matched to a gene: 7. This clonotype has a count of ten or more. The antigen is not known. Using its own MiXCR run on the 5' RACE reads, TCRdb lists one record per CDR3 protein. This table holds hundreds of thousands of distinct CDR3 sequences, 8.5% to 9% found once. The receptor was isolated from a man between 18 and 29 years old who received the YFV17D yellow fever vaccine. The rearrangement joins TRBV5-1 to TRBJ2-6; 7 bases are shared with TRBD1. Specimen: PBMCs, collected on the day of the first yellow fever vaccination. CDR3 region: CASDRDGTSGANVLTF. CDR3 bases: TGCGCCAGCGACAGGGACGGGACCTCTGGGGCCAACGTCCTGACTTTC.